This TCR beta chain was observed in a study of cytomegalovirus exposure and HLA in healthy donors. Per germline, CDR1 SGHTS and CDR2 YDEGEE. V shed 4 bases and J 6 bases; nucleotides not matched to a gene: 7. CDR3 size: 15 residues. Only a few counts were recorded for this clone. The PCR made use of 60 Vbeta and 13 Jbeta primers. Only in-frame clones appear in the TCRdb table, and some are missing; sequencing was by immunoSEQ multiplex PCR. Altogether approximately 130,000 clones are present, 77% being singletons, with the ten largest covering about 6%. The chain combines TRBV5-8 with TRBJ2-2; 9 bases are a match to TRBD1. The sequence came from a man between 18 and 35 years old in good health and CMV-seropositive. Sequenced: PBMCs. The CDR3 sequence: CASSNRDRVSGELFF. The CDR3 DNA is TGTGCCAGCAGCAACCGGGACAGGGTATCCGGGGAGCTGTTTTTT.